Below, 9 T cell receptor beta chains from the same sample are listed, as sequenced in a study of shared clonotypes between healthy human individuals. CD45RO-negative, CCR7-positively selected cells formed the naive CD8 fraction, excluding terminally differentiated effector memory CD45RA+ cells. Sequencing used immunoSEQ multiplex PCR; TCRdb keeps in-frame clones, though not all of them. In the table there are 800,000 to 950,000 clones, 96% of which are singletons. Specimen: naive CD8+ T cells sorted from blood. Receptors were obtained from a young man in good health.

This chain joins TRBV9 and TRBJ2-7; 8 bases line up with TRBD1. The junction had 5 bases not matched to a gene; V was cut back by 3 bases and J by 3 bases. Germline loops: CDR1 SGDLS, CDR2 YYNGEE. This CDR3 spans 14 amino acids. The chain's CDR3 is CASSAPDRDYEQYF. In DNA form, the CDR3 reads TGTGCCAGCAGCGCCCCGGACAGGGACTACGAGCAGTACTTC.

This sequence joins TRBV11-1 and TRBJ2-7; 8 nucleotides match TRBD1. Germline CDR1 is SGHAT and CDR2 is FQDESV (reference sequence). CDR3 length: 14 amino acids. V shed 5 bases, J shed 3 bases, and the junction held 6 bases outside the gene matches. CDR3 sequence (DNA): TGTGCCAGCAGCCCCCGGGACAGGAGCTACGAGCAGTACTTC. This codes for CASSPRDRSYEQYF.

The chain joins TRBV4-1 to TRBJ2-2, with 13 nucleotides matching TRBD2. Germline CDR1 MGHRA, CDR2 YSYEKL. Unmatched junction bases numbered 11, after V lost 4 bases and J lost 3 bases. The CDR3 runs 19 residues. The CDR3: CASSLYLLAGGPDTGELFF. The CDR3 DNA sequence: TGCGCCAGCAGCCTCTATCTACTAGCGGGAGGGCCAGACACCGGGGAGCTGTTTTTT.

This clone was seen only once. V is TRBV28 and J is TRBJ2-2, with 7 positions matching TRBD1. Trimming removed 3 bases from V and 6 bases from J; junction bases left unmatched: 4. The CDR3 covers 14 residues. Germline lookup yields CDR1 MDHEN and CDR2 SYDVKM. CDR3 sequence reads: CASSFRQGSGELFF. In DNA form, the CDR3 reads TGTGCCAGCAGTTTTCGACAGGGCTCCGGGGAGCTGTTTTTT. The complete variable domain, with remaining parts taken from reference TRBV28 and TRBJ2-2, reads DVKVTQSSRYLVKRTGEKVFLECVQDMDHENMFWYRQDPGLGLRLIYFSYDVKMKEKGDIPEGYSVSREKKERFSLILESASTNQTSMYLCASSFRQGSGELFFGEGSRLTVL.

Here the CDR3 DNA reads TGTGCCAGCAGCTTAACCCTAGCGGGACGACGTAATGAGCAGTTCTTC. Its protein is CASSLTLAGRRNEQFF. The chain has TRBV7-3 and TRBJ2-1, with 9 bases fitting TRBD2. CDR3 length: 16 residues. The J segment lost 7 bases and the V segment lost 0 bases, leaving 7 bases of the junction unmatched. Germline loops: CDR1 SGHTA, CDR2 FQGTGA.

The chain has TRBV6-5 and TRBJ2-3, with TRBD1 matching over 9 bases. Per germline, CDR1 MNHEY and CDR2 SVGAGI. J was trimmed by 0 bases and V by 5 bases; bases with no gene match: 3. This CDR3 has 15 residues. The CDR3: CASSRGTGSTDTQYF. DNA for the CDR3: TGTGCCAGCAGTAGGGGGACAGGGAGCACAGATACGCAGTATTTT.

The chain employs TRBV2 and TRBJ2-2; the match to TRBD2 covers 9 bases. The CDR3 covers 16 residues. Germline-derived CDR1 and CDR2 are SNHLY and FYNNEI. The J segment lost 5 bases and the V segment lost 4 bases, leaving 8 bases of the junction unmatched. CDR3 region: CASSGLETSGTGELFF. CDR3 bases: TGTGCCAGCAGTGGATTAGAGACTAGCGGTACCGGGGAGCTGTTTTTT.

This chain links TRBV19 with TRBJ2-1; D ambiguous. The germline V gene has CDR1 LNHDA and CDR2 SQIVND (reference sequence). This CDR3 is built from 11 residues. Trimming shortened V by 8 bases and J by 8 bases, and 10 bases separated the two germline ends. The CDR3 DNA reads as TGTGCCAGTTCTGACATCTATGAGCAGTTCTTC. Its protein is CASSDIYEQFF.

CDR3 coding DNA: TGTGCCAGCAGCCGCCCTCGGTCCAAGCAGGATGGCGGGGAGCTGTTTTTT. This gives the protein CASSRPRSKQDGGELFF. This chain uses TRBV2 with TRBJ2-2; D is undetermined. Germline V gives CDR1 SNHLY, CDR2 FYNNEI. This CDR3 comprises 17 residues. Trimming removed 6 bases at V and 7 bases at J, with 24 bases between.